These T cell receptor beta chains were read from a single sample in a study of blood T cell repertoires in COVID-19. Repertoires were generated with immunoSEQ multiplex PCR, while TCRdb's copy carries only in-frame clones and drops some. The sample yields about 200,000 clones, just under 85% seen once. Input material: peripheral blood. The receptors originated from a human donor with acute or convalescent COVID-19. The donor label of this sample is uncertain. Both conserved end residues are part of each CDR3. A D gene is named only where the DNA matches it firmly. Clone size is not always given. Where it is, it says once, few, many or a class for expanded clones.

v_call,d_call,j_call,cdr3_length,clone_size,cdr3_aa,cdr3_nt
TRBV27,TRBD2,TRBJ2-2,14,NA,CASSFREGPGELFF,TGTGCCAGCAGTTTCCGGGAGGGCCCCGGGGAGCTGTTTTTT
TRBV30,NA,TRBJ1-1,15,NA,CAWSVRGGVNTEAFF,TGTGCCTGGAGTGTACGGGGGGGCGTGAACACTGAAGCTTTCTTT
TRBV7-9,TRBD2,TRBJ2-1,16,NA,CASSSGLAGGMGEQFF,TGTGCCAGCAGCTCGGGACTAGCGGGAGGGATGGGTGAGCAGTTCTTC
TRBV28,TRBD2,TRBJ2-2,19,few,CASSSPYRRSGANTGELFF,TGTGCCAGCAGTTCCCCTTACAGACGCAGCGGGGCCAACACCGGGGAGCTGTTTTTT
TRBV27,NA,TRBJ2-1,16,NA,CAEPNRGSSSYNEQFF,TGTGCCGAACCCAACCGAGGGAGTAGCTCCTACAATGAGCAGTTCTTC
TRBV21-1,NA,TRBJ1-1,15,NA,CASRTSTEMNTEAFF,TGTGCCAGCAGGACCTCGACAGAGATGAACACTGAAGCTTTCTTT
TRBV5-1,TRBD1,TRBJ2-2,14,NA,CASGKGGSTGELFF,TGCGCCAGCGGGAAAGGGGGCAGCACCGGGGAGCTGTTTTTT
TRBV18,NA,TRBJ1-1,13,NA,CASSIQGSSEAFF,TGTGCCAGCTCTATACAGGGTTCTTCCGAAGCTTTCTTT
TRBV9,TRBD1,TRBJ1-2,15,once,CASSGRQGVGYGYTF,TGTGCCAGCAGCGGACGACAGGGTGTAGGGTATGGCTACACCTTC
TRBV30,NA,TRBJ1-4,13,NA,CAWATGQNEKLFF,TGTGCCTGGGCGACAGGCCAGAATGAAAAACTGTTTTTT
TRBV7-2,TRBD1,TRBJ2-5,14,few,CASSLDQGAETQYF,TGTGCCAGCAGCTTAGATCAGGGGGCAGAGACCCAGTACTTC
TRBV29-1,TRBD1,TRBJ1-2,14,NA,CSTDGQGGSYGYTF,TGCAGCACCGACGGGCAGGGGGGATCCTATGGCTACACCTTC
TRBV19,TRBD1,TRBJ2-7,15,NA,CASSLGQGLIYEQYF,TGTGCCAGTAGTTTGGGACAGGGGCTCATCTACGAGCAGTACTTC
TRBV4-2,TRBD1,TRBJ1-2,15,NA,CASSQELQGATGYTF,TGTGCCAGCAGCCAAGAATTACAGGGGGCGACTGGCTACACCTTC
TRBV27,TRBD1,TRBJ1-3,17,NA,CASSSLGTGGLGNTIYF,TGTGCCAGCAGTTCCTTGGGGACAGGGGGACTTGGAAACACCATATATTTT
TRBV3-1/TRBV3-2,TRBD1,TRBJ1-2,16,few,CASSQAWDRGRNGYTF,TGTGCCAGCAGCCAAGCCTGGGACAGGGGGCGAAACGGCTACACCTTC
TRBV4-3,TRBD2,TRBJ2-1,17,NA,CASSQDTPRAGGHEQFF,TGCGCCAGCAGCCAAGATACCCCAAGGGCGGGAGGTCATGAGCAGTTCTTC
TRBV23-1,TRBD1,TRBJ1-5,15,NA,CASSQGQGVRQPQHF,TGCGCCAGCAGTCAGGGACAGGGGGTTCGTCAGCCCCAGCATTTT
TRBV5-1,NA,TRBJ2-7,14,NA,CASSLEAPRYEQYF,TGCGCCAGCAGCTTGGAAGCCCCCCGGTACGAGCAGTACTTC
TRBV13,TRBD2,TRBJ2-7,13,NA,CASSSGGSYEQYF,TGTGCCAGCAGCTCCGGGGGGAGCTACGAGCAGTACTTC
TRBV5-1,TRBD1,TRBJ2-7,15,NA,CASSSGQGETYEQYF,TGCGCCAGCAGCTCCGGACAGGGAGAAACCTACGAGCAGTACTTC
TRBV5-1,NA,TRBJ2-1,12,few,CASSFRGDEQFF,TGCGCCAGCAGCTTCCGAGGCGATGAGCAGTTCTTC
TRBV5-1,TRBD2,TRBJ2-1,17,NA,CASSLAPSGTVYNEQFF,TGCGCCAGCAGCTTGGCCCCTAGCGGGACTGTCTACAATGAGCAGTTCTTC
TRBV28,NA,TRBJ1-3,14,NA,CASSLLSPPNTIYF,TGTGCCAGCAGTTTACTCTCCCCCCCAAACACCATATATTTT
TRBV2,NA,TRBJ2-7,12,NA,CASSELGYEQYF,TGTGCCAGCAGTGAGCTCGGCTACGAGCAGTACTTC
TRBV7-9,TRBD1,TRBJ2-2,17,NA,CASSPSGQGRGTGELFF,TGTGCCAGCAGCCCCTCGGGACAGGGGCGCGGCACCGGGGAGCTGTTTTTT
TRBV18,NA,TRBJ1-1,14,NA,CASSSQGLNTEAFF,TGTGCCAGCTCGTCCCAGGGTTTGAACACTGAAGCTTTCTTT
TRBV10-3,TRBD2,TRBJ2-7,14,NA,CATLQAGGPYEQYF,TGTGCCACCCTCCAGGCGGGAGGGCCCTACGAGCAGTACTTC
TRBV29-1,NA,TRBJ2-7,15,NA,CSVVGFGSRSYEQYF,TGCAGCGTTGTAGGGTTCGGGAGCCGTAGCTACGAGCAGTACTTC
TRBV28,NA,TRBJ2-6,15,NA,CASTPRGSGANVLTF,TGTGCCAGCACGCCCAGGGGATCTGGGGCCAACGTCCTGACTTTC
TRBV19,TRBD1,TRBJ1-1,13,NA,CASIAGGNTEAFF,TGTGCCAGTATTGCAGGGGGGAACACTGAAGCTTTCTTT
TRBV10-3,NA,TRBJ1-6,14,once,CAISESKGVDPLHF,TGTGCCATCAGTGAGTCTAAGGGGGTAGACCCCCTCCACTTT
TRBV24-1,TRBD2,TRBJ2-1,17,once,CATSDGPGTSGMDEQFF,TGTGCCACCAGTGATGGGCCCGGGACTAGCGGGATGGATGAGCAGTTCTTC
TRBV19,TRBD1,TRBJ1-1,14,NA,CASTHQGARTEAFF,TGTGCCAGTACCCACCAGGGGGCGCGCACTGAAGCTTTCTTT
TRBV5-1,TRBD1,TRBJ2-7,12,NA,CASSVTGGEQYF,TGCGCCAGCAGCGTGACAGGGGGGGAGCAGTACTTC
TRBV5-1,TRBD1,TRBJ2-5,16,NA,CASSSTGSHGRETQYF,TGCGCCAGCAGCTCGACAGGGTCGCATGGTAGGGAGACCCAGTACTTC
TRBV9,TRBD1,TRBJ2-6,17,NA,CASSVESGGIGANVLTF,TGTGCCAGCAGCGTAGAGTCAGGGGGTATAGGGGCCAACGTCCTGACTTTC
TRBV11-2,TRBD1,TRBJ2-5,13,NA,CASGGQRQETQYF,TGTGCCAGCGGGGGACAGCGACAAGAGACCCAGTACTTC